This TCR beta chain was obtained from a study of blood T cell repertoires in COVID-19. The assay was immunoSEQ multiplex PCR, and TCRdb's table has in-frame clones only and misses some. The data hold 200,000 to 250,000 clones, with roughly 80% observed a single time. The sample taken for sequencing was peripheral blood. The sequence came from a woman aged 80 or over with acute or convalescent COVID-19.

The CDR3 reads CASSQSRGAAGNTIYF. In DNA, the CDR3 is TGCGCCAGCAGCCAGAGCCGGGGGGCGGCTGGAAACACCATATATTTT. The chain carries TRBV4-1 and TRBJ1-3, with D possibly being TRBD1 (6 bases). Trimming pared 3 bases from V and 2 bases from J, leaving 14 bases between. Germline-derived CDR1 and CDR2 are MGHRA and YSYEKL. The CDR3 length is 16 residues.